This T cell receptor (beta chain) was profiled in a study of blood T cell repertoires in COVID-19. The overall study: Samples came from the United States, Italy and Spain, spanning acute and convalescent COVID-19.

Sequencing was performed with immunoSEQ multiplex PCR; in TCRdb, only in-frame clones are kept and a portion is missing. In the table there are about 110,000 clones, 80% to 90% of which are singletons. The CDR3 sequence is 14 residues long. CDR1 is SEHNR, CDR2 FQNEAQ, per germline (reference sequence). Trimming took off 5 bases at V and 2 bases at J, with 10 bases between the two ends. The chain is built from TRBV7-9 and TRBJ1-3, with a tentative D call TRBD1 (5 bases). The clonotype comes from a human donor in a cohort sampled during active COVID-19. Specimen: peripheral blood. The CDR3 spells CASSRGGAGNTIYF. In nucleotides, the CDR3 is TGTGCCAGCAGCCGGGGAGGGGCTGGAAACACCATATATTTT.